There are many counts of the clone carrying this T cell receptor beta chain. The antigen is undetermined. This entry comes from a study of T cells in Graves' hyperthyroidism and ophthalmopathy. Findings and caveats of the study: Expanded thyroid clonotypes (above 0.001) were mostly also found in blood. Patients with ophthalmopathy were separated from those with stable hyperthyroidism by a 13 V-J model.

Germline CDR1 and CDR2: SNHLY and FYNNEI. V was pared by 2 bases and J by 4 bases, with 8 bases of the junction left unmatched. CDR3 length: 16 amino acids. For ophthalmopathy patients, the Clinical Activity Score was at least 3 and the NOSPECS grade at least 4; duration was under 3 months. Diagnostic assessment was based on clinical symptoms, serum thyroxine and TRAb, thyroid ultrasound and orbital computed tomography. Amplification yielded TCR beta CDR3 regions, with RNA transcripts as the source. TCR CDR3 regions were first amplified by RT-PCR with HTBI primers. TCRdb used MiXCR to reprocess the multiplex PCR reads, holding one entry per CDR3 protein. The sample gives around 570,000 distinct CDR3 sequences, 20% of which show up once; 45% to 50% is in the top ten.

This clonotype was sampled from a man aged 35 to 55 with Graves' ophthalmopathy. Sequencing was carried out using blood. The chain recombines TRBV2 with TRBJ2-1; TRBD1 agrees at 7 bases. In DNA, the CDR3 is TGTGCCAGCAGTGAATCAGGACAGGAGATTTACAATGAGCAGTTCTTC. It encodes CASSESGQEIYNEQFF.